This T cell receptor (beta chain) was sequenced during a study of T cells in women clearing cervical HPV infection. Study in general: With HLA typing for only a few women, HLA confounding remains possible.

As concerns this clone: Its specificity is not known. The read ends 3 residues early relative to the CDR3; the germline J gene fills the gap.

Points from the study as a whole: Controls had more TRBV6-7 (0.16%) than cases (approximately 0.11%).

Profiled with immunoSEQ multiplex PCR; TCRdb holds only in-frame clones, not every one. In total, the table holds some 46,000 clones. Germline CDR1 LNHDA, CDR2 SQIVND (reference sequence). The V segment lost 6 bases and the J segment 5 bases; nucleotides outside the gene matches: 12. CDR3 length equals 16 residues. The sample consisted of blood buffy coat. The receptor was isolated from a woman aged 18-69 years with a cervical HPV16 infection that either progressed to CIN3+ or cleared (not recorded which). The V call is TRBV19, the J call TRBJ2-5, with 10 bases aligning to TRBD1. The DNA read from the CDR3 is TGTGCCAGTAGCCCTTTGGGACAGGGGATCGAGGAGACC. Protein: CASSPLGQGIEET. The complete CDR3 sequence is CASSPLGQGIEETQYF.